Below, one T cell receptor (beta chain) is given with its context. Germline values: CDR1 SGHTA, CDR2 FQGTGA. Trimming shortened V by 5 bases and J by 0 bases, and 14 bases separated the two germline ends. CDR3 length: 17 residues. The data originate from a study of blood T cell repertoires in COVID-19. Across the whole study: From the United States, Italy and Spain came samples of acute and convalescent COVID-19. In each case, the material was cDNA or gDNA derived from T cells, B-cell-depleted T cells, or PBMCs.

Participant ages covered roughly 18 to 89 years across about two dozen US areas. Participants reported their clinical history, and cohort assignment relied on those reports. TCRdb's copy holds only in-frame clones and misses some; the assay was immunoSEQ multiplex PCR. This sample has about 230,000 clones, with approximately 84% found just once. This chain connects TRBV7-3 to TRBJ2-6; possible D gene TRBD1, 6 bases. The sequenced material came from PBMCs or T cells enriched from blood (not recorded which). The TCR was taken from a man between 60 and 70 years old who had recovered from COVID-19. The chain's CDR3 is CASSGQPFGSGANVLTF. DNA for the CDR3: TGTGCCAGCAGCGGACAGCCATTTGGCTCTGGGGCCAACGTCCTGACTTTC.